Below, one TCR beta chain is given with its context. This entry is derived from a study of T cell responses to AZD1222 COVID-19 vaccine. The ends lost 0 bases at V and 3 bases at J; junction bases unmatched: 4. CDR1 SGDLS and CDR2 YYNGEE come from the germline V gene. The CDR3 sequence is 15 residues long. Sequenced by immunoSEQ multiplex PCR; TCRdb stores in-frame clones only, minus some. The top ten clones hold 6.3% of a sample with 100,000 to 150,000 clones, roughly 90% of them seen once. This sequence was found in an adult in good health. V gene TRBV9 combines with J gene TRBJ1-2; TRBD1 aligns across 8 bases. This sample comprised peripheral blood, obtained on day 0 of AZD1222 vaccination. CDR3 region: CASSVEAGGYYGYTF. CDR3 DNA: TGTGCCAGCAGCGTAGAGGCAGGGGGCTACTATGGCTACACCTTC.